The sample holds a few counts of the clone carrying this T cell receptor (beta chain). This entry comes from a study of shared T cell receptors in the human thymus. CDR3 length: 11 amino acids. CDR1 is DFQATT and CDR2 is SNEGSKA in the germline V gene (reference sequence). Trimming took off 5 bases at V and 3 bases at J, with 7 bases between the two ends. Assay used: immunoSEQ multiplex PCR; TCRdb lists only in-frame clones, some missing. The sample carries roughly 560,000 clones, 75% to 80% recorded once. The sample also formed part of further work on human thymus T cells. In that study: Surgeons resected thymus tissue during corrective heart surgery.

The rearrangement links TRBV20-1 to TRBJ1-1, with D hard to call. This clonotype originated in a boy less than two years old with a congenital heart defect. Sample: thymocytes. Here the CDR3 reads CSAYSYTEAFF. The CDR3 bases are TGCAGTGCTTACAGTTACACTGAAGCTTTCTTT.